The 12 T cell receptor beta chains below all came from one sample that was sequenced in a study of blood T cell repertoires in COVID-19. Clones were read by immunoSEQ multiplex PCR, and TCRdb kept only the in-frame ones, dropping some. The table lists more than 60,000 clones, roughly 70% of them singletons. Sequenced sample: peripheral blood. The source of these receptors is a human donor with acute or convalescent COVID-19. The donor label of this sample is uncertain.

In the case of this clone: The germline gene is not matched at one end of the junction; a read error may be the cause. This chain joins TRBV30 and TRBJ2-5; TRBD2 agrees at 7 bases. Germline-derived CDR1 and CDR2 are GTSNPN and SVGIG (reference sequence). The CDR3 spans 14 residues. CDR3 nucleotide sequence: TGTGCCTGGACGGGGGGAGGACCCCAAGAGGCCCAGTACTTC. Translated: CAWTGGGPQEAQYF. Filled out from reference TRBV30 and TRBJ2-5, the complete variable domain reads SQTIHQWPATLVQPVGSPLSLECTVEGTSNPNLYWYRQAAGRGLQLLFYSVGIGQISSEVPQNLSASRPQDRQFILSSKKLLLSDSGFYLCAWTGGGPQEAQYFGPGTRLLVL.

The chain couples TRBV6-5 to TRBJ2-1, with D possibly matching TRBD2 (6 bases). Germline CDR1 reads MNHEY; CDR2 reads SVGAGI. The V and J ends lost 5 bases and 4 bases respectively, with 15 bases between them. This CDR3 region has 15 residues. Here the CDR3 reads CASSRDWDPYNEQFF. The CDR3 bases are TGTGCCAGCAGTCGGGACTGGGACCCGTACAATGAGCAGTTCTTC.

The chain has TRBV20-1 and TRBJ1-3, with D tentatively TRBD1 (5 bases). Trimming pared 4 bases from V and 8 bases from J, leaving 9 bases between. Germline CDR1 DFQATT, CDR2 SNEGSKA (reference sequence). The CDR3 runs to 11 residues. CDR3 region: CSATGSHTIYF. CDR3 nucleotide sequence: TGCAGTGCTACAGGGTCCCACACCATATATTTT.

The CDR3, as DNA: TGTGCCAGCAGCCCCGGGGGAACTGGAAACACCATATATTTT. Protein sequence: CASSPGGTGNTIYF. The chain carries TRBV3-1 (or the pseudogene TRBV3-2) and TRBJ1-3, with D possibly TRBD1 on 5 matching bases. The V gene lost 4 bases and the J gene lost 2 bases, with 9 bases spanning the gap. This CDR3 comprises 14 residues. Germline V gene sequence: CDR1 LGHDT, CDR2 YNNKEL (reference sequence).

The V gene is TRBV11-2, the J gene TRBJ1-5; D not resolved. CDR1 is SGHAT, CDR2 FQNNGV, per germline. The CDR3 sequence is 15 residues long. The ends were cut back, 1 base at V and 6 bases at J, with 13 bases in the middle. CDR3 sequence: CASSLAGEFGQPQHF. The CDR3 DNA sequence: TGTGCCAGCAGCTTAGCTGGGGAGTTTGGTCAGCCCCAGCATTTT.

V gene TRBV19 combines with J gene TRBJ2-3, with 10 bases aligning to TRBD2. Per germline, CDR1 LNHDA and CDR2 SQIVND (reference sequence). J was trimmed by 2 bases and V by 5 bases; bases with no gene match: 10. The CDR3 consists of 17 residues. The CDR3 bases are TGTGCCAGTAGTTCACTAGCGGGAAGGTTCTACACAGATACGCAGTATTTT. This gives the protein CASSSLAGRFYTDTQYF.

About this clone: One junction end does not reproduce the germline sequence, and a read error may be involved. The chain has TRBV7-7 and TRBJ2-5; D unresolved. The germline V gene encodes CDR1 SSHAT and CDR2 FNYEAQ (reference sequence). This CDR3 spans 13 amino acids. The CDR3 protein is CASSLQNLETQYF. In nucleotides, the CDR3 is TGTGCTAGCAGCTTACAGAACCTAGAGACCCAGTACTTC.

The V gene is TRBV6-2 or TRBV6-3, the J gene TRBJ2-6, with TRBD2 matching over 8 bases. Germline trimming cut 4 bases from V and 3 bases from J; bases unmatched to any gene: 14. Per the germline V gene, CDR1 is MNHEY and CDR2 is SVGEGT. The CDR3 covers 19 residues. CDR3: CASSSPARGARGGANVLTF. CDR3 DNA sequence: TGTGCCAGCAGTTCGCCCGCGCGGGGGGCCCGCGGTGGGGCCAACGTCCTGACTTTC.

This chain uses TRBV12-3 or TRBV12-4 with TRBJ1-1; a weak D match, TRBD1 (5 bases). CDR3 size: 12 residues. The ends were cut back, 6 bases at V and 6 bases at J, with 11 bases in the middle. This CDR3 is CASSLVGPEAFF. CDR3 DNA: TGTGCCAGCAGCCTGGTGGGGCCTGAAGCTTTCTTT.

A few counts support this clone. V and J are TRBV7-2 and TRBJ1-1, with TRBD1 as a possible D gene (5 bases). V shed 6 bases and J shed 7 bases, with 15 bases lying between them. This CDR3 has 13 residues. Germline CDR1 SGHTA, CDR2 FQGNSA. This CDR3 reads CASSSGFWSEAFF. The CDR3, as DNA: TGTGCCAGCAGTTCAGGGTTTTGGAGTGAAGCTTTCTTT.

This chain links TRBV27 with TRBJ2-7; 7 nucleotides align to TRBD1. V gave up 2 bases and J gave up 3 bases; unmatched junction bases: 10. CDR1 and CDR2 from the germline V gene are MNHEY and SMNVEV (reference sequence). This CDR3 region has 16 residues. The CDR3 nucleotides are TGTGCCAGCAGTTTAGTGGGGCCGCCAGGGGGCTACGAGCAGTACTTC. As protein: CASSLVGPPGGYEQYF.

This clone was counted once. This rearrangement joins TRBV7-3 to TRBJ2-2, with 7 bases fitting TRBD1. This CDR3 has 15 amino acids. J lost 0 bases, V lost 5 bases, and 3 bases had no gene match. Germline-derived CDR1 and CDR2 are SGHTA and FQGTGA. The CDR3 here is CASSPGTANTGELFF. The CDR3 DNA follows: TGTGCCAGCAGCCCCGGGACAGCGAACACCGGGGAGCTGTTTTTT.